This TCR beta chain is from a study of blood T cell repertoires in COVID-19. V lost 2 bases and J lost 2, with 13 bases in between. This CDR3 contains 15 residues. Per the germline V gene, CDR1 is MNHEY and CDR2 is SMNVEV (reference sequence). Original processing notes: By means of reference gene primer amplification, nucleated cell counts were estimated. Assay used: immunoSEQ multiplex PCR; TCRdb lists only in-frame clones, some missing. The D gene and trimming were derived from the DNA, and the V and J assignments and clone size from that table. The sample shows more than 300,000 clones, 88% of them seen only once. While infection was still active, Seattle patients were enrolled and then followed longitudinally.

The chain has TRBV27 and TRBJ2-7; D might be TRBD1 (6 bases). Sequenced: peripheral blood. The clonotype comes from a woman aged 70-85 years with COVID-19, enrolled during active disease. The CDR3 is CASSLQQGRTYEQYF. The CDR3 region has the DNA TGTGCCAGCAGTTTACAACAGGGCCGTACCTACGAGCAGTACTTC.